This TCR beta chain was found in a study of T cell changes during pregnancy in multiple sclerosis. About this clone itself: One end of the junction is discordant with germline, which a read error may explain.

Clones were sequenced by immunoSEQ multiplex PCR, and TCRdb holds only the in-frame ones, with some missing. Of about 77,000 clones detected, approximately 90% appear once; the ten largest clones hold 1.5% to 2%. This CDR3 region has 14 residues. CDR1 and CDR2 (germline): SNHLY, FYNNEI. The starting material was peripheral blood, obtained before pregnancy. The TCR was taken from a female donor with multiple sclerosis, enrolled in a pregnancy study. The chain carries TRBV2 and TRBJ1-1; maybe TRBD1 (5 bases). The CDR3 loop reads CASSTMTANIEAFF. CDR3 nucleotides: TGTGCCAGCAGTACAATGACAGCCAACATTGAAGCTTTCTTT. The full variable domain, with the rest looked up from reference TRBV2 and TRBJ1-1, is EPEVTQTPSHQVTQMGQEVILRCVPISNHLYFYWYRQILGQKVEFLVSFYNNEISEKSEIFDDQFSVERPDGSNFTLKIRSTKLEDSAMYFCASSTMTANIEAFFGQGTRLTVV.